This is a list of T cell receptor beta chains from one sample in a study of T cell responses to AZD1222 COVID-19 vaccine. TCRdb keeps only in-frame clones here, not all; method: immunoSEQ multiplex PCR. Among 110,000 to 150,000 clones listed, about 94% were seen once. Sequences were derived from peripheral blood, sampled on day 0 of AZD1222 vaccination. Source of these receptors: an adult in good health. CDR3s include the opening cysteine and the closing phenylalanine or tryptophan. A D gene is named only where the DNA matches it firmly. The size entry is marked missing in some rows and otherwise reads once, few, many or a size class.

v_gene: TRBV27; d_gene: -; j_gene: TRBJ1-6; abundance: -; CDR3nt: TGTGCCAGCAGTATCCAGGGTTCTAATTCACCCCTCCACTTT; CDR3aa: CASSIQGSNSPLHF
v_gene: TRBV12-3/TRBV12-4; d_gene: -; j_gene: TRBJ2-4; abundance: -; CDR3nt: TGTGCCAGCAGTTTAGGACAGGCAAACATTCAGTACTTC; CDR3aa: CASSLGQANIQYF
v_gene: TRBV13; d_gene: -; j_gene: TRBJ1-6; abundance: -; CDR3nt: TGTGCCAGCAGCGTCCAACAGGGTTCGGGTAATTCACCCCTCCACTTT; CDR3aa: CASSVQQGSGNSPLHF
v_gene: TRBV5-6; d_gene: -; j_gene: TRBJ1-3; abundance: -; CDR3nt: TGTGCCAGCAGCTTGGGAATCCGGCAGGGGGGAAACACCATATATTTT; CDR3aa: CASSLGIRQGGNTIYF
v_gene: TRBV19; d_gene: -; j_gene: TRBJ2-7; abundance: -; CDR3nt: TGTGCCAGTAGTTTCGGGGGAACTGGATCCTACGAGCAGTACTTC; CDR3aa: CASSFGGTGSYEQYF
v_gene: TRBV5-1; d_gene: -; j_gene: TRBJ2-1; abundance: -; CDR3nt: TGCGCCAGCAGCTTGGATACCAGCTCCTACAATGAGCAGTTCTTC; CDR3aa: CASSLDTSSYNEQFF
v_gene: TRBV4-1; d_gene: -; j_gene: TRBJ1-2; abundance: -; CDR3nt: TGCGCCAGCAGCCAAGATTGGGGAGGCTATGGCTACACCTTC; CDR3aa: CASSQDWGGYGYTF
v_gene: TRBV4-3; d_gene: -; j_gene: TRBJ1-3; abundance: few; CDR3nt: TGCGCCAGCAGCCAAGAGGGGGGGTACTCTGGAAACACCATATATTTT; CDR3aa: CASSQEGGYSGNTIYF
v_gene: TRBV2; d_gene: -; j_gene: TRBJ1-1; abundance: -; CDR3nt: TGTGCCAGCAGTGTATGGGGAGGAGGCACTGAAGCTTTCTTT; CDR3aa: CASSVWGGGTEAFF
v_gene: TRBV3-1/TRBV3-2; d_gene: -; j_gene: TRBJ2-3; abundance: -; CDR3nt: TGTGCCAGCAGCCACCTCGCCGGGACAGATACGCAGTATTTT; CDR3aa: CASSHLAGTDTQYF
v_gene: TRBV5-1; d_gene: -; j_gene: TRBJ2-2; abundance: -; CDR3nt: TGCGCCAGCAGCTTGAGGCTAGCAGGGACCGGGGAGCTGTTTTTT; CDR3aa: CASSLRLAGTGELFF
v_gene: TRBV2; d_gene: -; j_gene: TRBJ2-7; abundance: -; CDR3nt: TGTGCCAGCAGTGACAGCCCGTACGAGCAGTACTTC; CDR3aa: CASSDSPYEQYF
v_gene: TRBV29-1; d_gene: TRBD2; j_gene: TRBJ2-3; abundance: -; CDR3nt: TGCAGCGTTGAATTAGGACTAGCGGGACTTACAGATACGCAGTATTTT; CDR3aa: CSVELGLAGLTDTQYF
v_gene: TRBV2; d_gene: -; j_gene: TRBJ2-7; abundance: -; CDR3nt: TGTGCCAGCAGAGGGAACACCGGACACCTCCACGAGCAGTACTTC; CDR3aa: CASRGNTGHLHEQYF
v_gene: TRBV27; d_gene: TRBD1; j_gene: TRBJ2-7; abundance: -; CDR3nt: TGTGCCAGCACTGAGGGACAGGGATCCTACGAGCAGTACTTC; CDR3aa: CASTEGQGSYEQYF
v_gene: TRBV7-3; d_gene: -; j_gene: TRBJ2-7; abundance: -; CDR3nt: TGTGCCAGCAGCTTTGGGGGCGCCGGCTACGAGCAGTACTTC; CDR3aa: CASSFGGAGYEQYF
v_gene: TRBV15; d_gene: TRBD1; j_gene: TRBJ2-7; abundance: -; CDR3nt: TGTGCCACCAGCAGGCATAACCACAGGGGGCTCAACGAGCAGTACTTC; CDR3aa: CATSRHNHRGLNEQYF